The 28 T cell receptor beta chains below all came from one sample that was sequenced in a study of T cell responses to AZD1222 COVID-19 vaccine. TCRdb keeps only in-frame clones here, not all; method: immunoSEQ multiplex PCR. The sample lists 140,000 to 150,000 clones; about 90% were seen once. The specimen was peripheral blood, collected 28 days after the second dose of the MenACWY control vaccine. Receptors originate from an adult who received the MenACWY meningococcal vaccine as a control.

CDR3 loop: CASSIGYNEQFF. CDR3 DNA sequence: TGTGCCAGTAGTATCGGGTACAATGAGCAGTTCTTC. This chain uses TRBV19 with TRBJ2-1; no clear D. V was clipped by 3 bases and J by 4 bases, with 4 bases between them. Germline CDR1 LNHDA, CDR2 SQIVND (reference sequence). This CDR3 comprises 12 residues. The full variable domain, its missing parts supplied by reference TRBV19 and TRBJ2-1, is DGGITQSPKYLFRKEGQNVTLSCEQNLNHDAMYWYRQDPGQGLRLIYYSQIVNDFQKGDIAEGYSVSREKKESFPLTVTSAQKNPTAFYLCASSIGYNEQFFGPGTRLTVL.

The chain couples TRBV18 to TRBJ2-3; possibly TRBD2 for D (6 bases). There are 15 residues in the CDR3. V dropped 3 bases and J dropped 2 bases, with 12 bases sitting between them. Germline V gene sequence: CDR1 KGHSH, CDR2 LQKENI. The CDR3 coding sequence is TGTGCCAGCTCACCCTCGGGGGACCCCACAGATACGCAGTATTTT. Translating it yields CASSPSGDPTDTQYF.

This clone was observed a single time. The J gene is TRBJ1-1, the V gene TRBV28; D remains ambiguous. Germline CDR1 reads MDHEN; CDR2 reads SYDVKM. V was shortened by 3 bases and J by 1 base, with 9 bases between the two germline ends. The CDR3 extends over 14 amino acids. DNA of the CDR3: TGTGCCAGCAGTTTCGCAAGAGCGAACACTGAAGCTTTCTTT. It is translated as CASSFARANTEAFF.

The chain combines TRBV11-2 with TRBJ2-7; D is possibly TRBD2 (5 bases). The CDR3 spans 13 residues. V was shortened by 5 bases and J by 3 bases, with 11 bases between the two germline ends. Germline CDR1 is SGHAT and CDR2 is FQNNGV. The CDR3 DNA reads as TGTGCCAGCAGCCAACCGGGGATCTACGAGCAGTACTTC. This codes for CASSQPGIYEQYF.

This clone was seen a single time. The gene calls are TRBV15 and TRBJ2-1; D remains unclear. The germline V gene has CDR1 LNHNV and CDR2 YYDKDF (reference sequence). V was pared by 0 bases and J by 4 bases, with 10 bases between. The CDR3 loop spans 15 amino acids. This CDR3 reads CATSRDLNGYNEQFF. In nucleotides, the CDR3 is TGTGCCACCAGCAGAGATTTGAACGGATACAATGAGCAGTTCTTC.

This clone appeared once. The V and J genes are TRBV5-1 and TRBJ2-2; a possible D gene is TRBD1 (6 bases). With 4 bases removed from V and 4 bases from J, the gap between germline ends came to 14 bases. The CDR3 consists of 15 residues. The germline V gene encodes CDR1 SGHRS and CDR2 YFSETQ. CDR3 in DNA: TGCGCCAGCAGCCCCGGGACACAACTCACCGGGGAGCTGTTTTTT. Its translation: CASSPGTQLTGELFF.

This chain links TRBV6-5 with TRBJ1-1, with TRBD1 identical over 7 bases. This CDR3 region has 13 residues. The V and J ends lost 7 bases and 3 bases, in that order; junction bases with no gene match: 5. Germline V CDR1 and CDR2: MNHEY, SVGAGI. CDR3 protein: CASTGQVDTEAFF. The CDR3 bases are TGTGCCAGCACCGGACAGGTGGACACTGAAGCTTTCTTT.

The CDR3 here is CASSEWTESNQPQHF. The DNA of the CDR3 is TGTGCCAGCAGTGAATGGACAGAAAGCAATCAGCCCCAGCATTTT. The chain has TRBV6-1 and TRBJ1-5; D is possibly TRBD1 (6 bases). V was trimmed by 2 bases and J by 1 base, leaving 9 bases between them. Germline V CDR1 and CDR2: MNHNS, SASEGT. There are 15 residues in the CDR3.

As DNA, the CDR3 is TGTGCCAGTAGTCAGACGAACACCGGGGAGCTGTTTTTT. It encodes CASSQTNTGELFF. The rearrangement uses TRBV19 and TRBJ2-2, with D unclear. Germline CDR1 LNHDA, CDR2 SQIVND (reference sequence). The V end lost 5 bases, the J end lost 0 bases, and 4 bases lay between the germline ends. The CDR3 is made up of 13 amino acids.

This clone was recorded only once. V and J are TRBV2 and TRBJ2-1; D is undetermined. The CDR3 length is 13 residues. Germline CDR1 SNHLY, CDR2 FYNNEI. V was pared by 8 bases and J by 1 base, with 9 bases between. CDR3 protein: CASEGTSYNEQFF. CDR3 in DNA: TGTGCCAGCGAAGGAACATCCTACAATGAGCAGTTCTTC. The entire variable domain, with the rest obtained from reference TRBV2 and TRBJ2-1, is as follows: EPEVTQTPSHQVTQMGQEVILRCVPISNHLYFYWYRQILGQKVEFLVSFYNNEISEKSEIFDDQFSVERPDGSNFTLKIRSTKLEDSAMYFCASEGTSYNEQFFGPGTRLTVL.

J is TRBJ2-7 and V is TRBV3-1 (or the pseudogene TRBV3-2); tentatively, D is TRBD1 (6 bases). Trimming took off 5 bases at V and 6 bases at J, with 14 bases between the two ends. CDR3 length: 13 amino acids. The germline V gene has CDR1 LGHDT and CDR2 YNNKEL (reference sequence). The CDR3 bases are TGTGCCAGCAGCTCACAGGGTCGAGGCGAGCAGTACTTC. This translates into CASSSQGRGEQYF.

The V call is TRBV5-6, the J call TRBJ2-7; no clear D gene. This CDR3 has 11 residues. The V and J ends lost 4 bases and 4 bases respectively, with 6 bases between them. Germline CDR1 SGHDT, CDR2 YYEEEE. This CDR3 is CASSRKYEQYF. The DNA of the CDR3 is TGTGCCAGCAGCCGCAAGTACGAGCAGTACTTC.

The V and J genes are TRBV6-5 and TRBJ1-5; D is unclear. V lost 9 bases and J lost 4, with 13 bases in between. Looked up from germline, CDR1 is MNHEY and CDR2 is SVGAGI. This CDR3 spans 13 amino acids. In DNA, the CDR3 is TGTGCCAGTATGCCGCAGTTGAATCAGCCCCAGCATTTT. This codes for CASMPQLNQPQHF.

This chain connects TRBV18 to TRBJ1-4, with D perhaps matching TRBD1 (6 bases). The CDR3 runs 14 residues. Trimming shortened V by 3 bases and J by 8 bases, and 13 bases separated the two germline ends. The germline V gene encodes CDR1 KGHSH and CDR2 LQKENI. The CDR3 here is CASSPGGLGEKLFF. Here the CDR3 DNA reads TGTGCCAGCTCACCCGGGGGGCTAGGAGAAAAACTGTTTTTT.

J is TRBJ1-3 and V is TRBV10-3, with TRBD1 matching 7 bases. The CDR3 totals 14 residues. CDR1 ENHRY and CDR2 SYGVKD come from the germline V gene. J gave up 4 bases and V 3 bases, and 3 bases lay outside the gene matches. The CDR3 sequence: CAISDRDRGNTIYF. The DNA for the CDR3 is TGTGCCATCAGTGACCGGGACAGAGGAAACACCATATATTTT.

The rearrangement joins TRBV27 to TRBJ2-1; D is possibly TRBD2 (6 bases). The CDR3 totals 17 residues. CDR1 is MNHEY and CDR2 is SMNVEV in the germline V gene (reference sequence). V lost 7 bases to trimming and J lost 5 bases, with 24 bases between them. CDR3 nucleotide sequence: TGTGCCAGCAAATTGGAACCCCTAGCGCGCGGAGACAATGAGCAGTTCTTC. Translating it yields CASKLEPLARGDNEQFF.

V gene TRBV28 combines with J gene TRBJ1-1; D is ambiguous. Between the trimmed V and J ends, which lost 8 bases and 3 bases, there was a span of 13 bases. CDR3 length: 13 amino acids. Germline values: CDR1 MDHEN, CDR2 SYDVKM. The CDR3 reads CASPGNGDTEAFF. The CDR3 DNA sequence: TGTGCCAGCCCCGGGAATGGGGACACTGAAGCTTTCTTT.

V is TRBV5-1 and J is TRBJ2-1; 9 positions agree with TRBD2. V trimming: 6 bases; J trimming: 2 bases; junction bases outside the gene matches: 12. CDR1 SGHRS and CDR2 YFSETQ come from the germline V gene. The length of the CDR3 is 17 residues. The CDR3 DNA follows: TGCGCCAGCACCTCCTCCCCTAGCGGGACCGCCTACAATGAGCAGTTCTTC. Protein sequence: CASTSSPSGTAYNEQFF.

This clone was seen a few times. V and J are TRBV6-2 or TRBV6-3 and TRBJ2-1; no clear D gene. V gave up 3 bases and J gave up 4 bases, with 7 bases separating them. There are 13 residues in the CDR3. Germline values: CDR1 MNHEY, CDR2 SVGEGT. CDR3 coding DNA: TGTGCCAGCAGTTATGCCGAGTACAATGAGCAGTTCTTC. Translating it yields CASSYAEYNEQFF.

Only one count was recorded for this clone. In DNA, the CDR3 is TGCGCCAGCAGCTTGGCTGTTCTAATCTACAATGAGCAGTTCTTC. Translating gives CASSLAVLIYNEQFF. This sequence joins TRBV5-1 and TRBJ2-1, with D hard to call. The CDR3 has 15 amino acids. V dropped 0 bases and J dropped 3 bases, with 10 bases sitting between them. CDR1 and CDR2 (germline): SGHRS, YFSETQ.

CDR3 coding DNA: TGTGCCAGCAGTGACTCGGGGGGTCAGCCCCAGCATTTT. This gives the protein CASSDSGGQPQHF. V is TRBV9 and J is TRBJ1-5; D possibly corresponds to TRBD1 (5 bases). Trimming shortened V by 5 bases and J by 6 bases, and 12 bases separated the two germline ends. The CDR3 covers 13 residues. Germline V gene data show CDR1 as SGDLS and CDR2 as YYNGEE.

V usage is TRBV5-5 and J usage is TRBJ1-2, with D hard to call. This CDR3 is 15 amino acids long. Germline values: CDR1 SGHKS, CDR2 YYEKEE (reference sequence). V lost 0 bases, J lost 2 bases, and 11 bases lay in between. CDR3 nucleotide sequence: TGTGCCAGCAGCTTGGATTTGTTTACGAACTATGGCTACACCTTC. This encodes CASSLDLFTNYGYTF.

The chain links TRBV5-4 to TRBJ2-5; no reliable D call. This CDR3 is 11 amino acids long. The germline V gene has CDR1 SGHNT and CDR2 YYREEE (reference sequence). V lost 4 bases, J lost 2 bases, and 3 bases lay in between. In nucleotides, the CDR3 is TGTGCCAGCAGCCAACAAGAGACCCAGTACTTC. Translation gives CASSQQETQYF. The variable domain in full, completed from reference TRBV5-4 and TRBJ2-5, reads ETGVTQSPTHLIKTRGQQVTLRCSSQSGHNTVSWYQQALGQGPQFIFQYYREEENGRGNFPPRFSGLQFPNYSSELNVNALELDDSALYLCASSQQETQYFGPGTRLLVL.

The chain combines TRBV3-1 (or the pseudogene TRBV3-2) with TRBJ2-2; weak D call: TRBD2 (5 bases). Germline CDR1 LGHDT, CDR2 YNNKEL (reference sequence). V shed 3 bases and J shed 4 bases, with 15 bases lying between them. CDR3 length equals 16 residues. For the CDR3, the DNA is TGTGCCAGCAGCCACCAATGCGGGCGCAGCACCGGGGAGCTGTTTTTT. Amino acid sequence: CASSHQCGRSTGELFF.

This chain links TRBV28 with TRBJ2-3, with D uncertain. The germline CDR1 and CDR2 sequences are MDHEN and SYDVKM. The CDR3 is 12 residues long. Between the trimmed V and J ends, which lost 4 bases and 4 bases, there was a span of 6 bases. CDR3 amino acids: CASSSSADTQYF. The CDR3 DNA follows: TGTGCCAGCAGTTCTTCCGCAGATACGCAGTATTTT. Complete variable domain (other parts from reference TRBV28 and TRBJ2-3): DVKVTQSSRYLVKRTGEKVFLECVQDMDHENMFWYRQDPGLGLRLIYFSYDVKMKEKGDIPEGYSVSREKKERFSLILESASTNQTSMYLCASSSSADTQYFGPGTRLTVL.

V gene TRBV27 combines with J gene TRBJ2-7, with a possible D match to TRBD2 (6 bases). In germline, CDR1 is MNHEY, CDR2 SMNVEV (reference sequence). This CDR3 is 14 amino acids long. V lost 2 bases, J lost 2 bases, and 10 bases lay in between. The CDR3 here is CASSLRGGPYEQYF. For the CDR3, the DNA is TGTGCCAGCAGTTTACGGGGAGGTCCCTACGAGCAGTACTTC.

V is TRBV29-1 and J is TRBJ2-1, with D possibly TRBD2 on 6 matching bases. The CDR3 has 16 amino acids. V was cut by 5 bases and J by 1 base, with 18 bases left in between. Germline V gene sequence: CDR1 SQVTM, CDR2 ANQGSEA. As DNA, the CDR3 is TGCAGCGTTACTGAGGCCGGGAGTCGGTCCTACAATGAGCAGTTCTTC. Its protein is CSVTEAGSRSYNEQFF.

The CDR3 DNA reads as TGTGCCAGCAGCTTATCGGGAGGTCCGGATACGCAGTATTTT. It is translated as CASSLSGGPDTQYF. The rearrangement links TRBV7-9 to TRBJ2-3; 7 positions agree with TRBD2. Per the germline V gene, CDR1 is SEHNR and CDR2 is FQNEAQ (reference sequence). V trimming: 2 bases; J trimming: 6 bases; junction bases outside the gene matches: 5. The CDR3 runs to 14 residues.